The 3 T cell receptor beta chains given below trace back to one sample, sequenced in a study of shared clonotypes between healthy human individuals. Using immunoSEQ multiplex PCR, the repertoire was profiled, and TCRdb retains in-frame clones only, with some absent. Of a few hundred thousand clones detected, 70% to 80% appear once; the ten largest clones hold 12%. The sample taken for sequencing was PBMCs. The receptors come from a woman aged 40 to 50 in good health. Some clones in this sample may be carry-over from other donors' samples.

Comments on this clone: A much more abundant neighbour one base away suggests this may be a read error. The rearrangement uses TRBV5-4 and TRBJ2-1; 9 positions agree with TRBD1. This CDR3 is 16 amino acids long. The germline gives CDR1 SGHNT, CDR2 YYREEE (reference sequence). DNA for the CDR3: TGTGCCATCAGCTTTGGGGGACAGGGTGCCTACAATGAGCAGTTCTTC. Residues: CAISFGGQGAYNEQFF.

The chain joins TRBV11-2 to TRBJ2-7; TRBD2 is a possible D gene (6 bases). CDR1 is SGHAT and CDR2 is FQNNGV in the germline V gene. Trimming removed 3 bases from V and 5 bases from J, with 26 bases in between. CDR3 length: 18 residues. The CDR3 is CASSFLSSGGFGVDEQYF. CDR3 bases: TGTGCCAGCAGCTTCCTCTCCTCCGGGGGATTTGGAGTAGACGAGCAGTACTTC. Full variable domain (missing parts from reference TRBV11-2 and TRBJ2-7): EAGVAQSPRYKIIEKRQSVAFWCNPISGHATLYWYQQILGQGPKLLIQFQNNGVVDDSQLPKDRFSAERLKGVDSTLKIQPAKLEDSAVYLCASSFLSSGGFGVDEQYFGPGTRLTVT.

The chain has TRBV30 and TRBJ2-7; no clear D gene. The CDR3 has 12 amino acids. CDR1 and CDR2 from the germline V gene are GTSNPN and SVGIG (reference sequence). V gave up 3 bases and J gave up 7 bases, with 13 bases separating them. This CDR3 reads CAWRDAFGEQYF. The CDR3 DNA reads TGTGCCTGGAGGGATGCTTTCGGAGAGCAGTACTTC.